This T cell receptor beta chain is from a study of blood T cell repertoires in COVID-19. About the study: Donors in the United States, Italy and Spain gave samples during acute or convalescent COVID-19. PBMCs, B-cell-depleted T cells, or T cells were the source of the cDNA or gDNA that made up the material.

CDR3 length: 15 amino acids. Germline CDR1 is KGHSH and CDR2 is LQKENI. The V and J ends lost 3 bases and 10 bases respectively, with 19 bases between them. As originally analysed: Using reference gene primer amplification, nucleated cell counts were estimated. Repertoires were generated with immunoSEQ multiplex PCR, while TCRdb's copy carries only in-frame clones and drops some. The V and J calls and the clone size are those of that table, but D and trimming were determined from the DNA. The sample holds approximately 140,000 clones; 79% are singletons and the top ten take approximately 3.6%. Material for sequencing was peripheral blood. The source is a man between 60 and 75 years old with acute or convalescent COVID-19. V usage is TRBV18 and J usage is TRBJ2-1; a weak D match, TRBD1 (7 bases). The CDR3 DNA reads TGTGCCAGCTCACCGTCTCAGGGGGGCCCCTGGGAGCAGTTCTTC. Protein product: CASSPSQGGPWEQFF. Based on the CDR3 plus reference TRBV18 and TRBJ2-1, the full variable domain is NAGVMQNPRHLVRRRGQEARLRCSPMKGHSHVYWYRQLPEEGLKFMVYLQKENIIDESGMPKERFSAEFPKEGPSILRIQQVVRGDSAAYFCASSPSQGGPWEQFFGPGTRLTVL.